This record looks at one T cell receptor (beta chain) sequence and its context. The sample holds one count of this clone. Its antigen target is currently unknown. No quality values exist for individual bases; no much larger clone is one base distant. The data stem from a study of control samples from healthy donors and cancer patients (dated by TCRdb to the early 2020s). The CDR3 holds 12 amino acids from the cysteine to the phenylalanine. The retained sequence is limited to the CDR3, 36 bases, with the frame set at the first base. Taken from the germline V gene, the CDR1 and CDR2 loops are SNHLY and FYNNEI. Unmatched junction bases come to 2, with V trimmed by 6 bases and J by 4 bases. Receptors were amplified or captured by the immunoSEQ multiplex PCR assay. This is the immuneACCESS table as TCRdb keeps it, with only in-frame sequences that have V and J called. A part of the clones is gone; compared with another copy, unresolved V genes explain less than half, and the rest is unexplained. The sample table lists about 130,000 clones, 85% to 95% of them with a count of one. Approximately 0.58% of the sample is held by the ten biggest clonotypes.

The clonotype originates from an elderly man with head and neck cancer. The specimen was PBMCs. The V and J genes are TRBV2 and TRBJ1-1; 7 bases in the middle match TRBD1. CDR3 reads: CASRRDSTEAFF. In nucleotide form, the sequence is TGTGCCAGCAGGAGGGACAGCACTGAAGCTTTCTTT.